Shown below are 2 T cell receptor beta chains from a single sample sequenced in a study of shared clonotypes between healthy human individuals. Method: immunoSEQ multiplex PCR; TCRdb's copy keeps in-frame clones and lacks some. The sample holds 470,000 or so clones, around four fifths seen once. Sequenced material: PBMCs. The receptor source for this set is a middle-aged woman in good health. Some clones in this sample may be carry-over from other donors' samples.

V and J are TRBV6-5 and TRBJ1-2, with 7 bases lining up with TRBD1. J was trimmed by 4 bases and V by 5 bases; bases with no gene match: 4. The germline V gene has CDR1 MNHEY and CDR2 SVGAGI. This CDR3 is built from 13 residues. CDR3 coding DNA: TGTGCCAGCAGTCTGGACAGGAGCTATGGCTACACCTTC. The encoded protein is CASSLDRSYGYTF.

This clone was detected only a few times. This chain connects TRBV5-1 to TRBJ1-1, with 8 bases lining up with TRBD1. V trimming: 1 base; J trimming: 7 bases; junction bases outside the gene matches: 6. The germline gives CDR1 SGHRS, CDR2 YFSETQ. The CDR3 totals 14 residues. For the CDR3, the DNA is TGCGCCAGCAGCTTGACAGGGGGATCGATTGAAGCTTTCTTT. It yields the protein CASSLTGGSIEAFF.